The 17 T cell receptor beta chains in this list originate from one sample, sequenced in a study of cytomegalovirus exposure and HLA in healthy donors. Researchers ran the PCR with 60 Vbeta and 13 Jbeta primers. The assay was immunoSEQ multiplex PCR, and TCRdb's table has in-frame clones only and misses some. The listing records over 75,000 clones. Sequences were obtained from PBMCs. The receptors were sampled from a girl between 10 and 17 years old in good health and CMV-seropositive.

The rearrangement joins TRBV11-2 to TRBJ2-7; 7 bases map to TRBD1. The germline gives CDR1 SGHAT, CDR2 FQNNGV. The CDR3 is 15 amino acids. Trimming cost V 5 bases and J 0 bases; bases outside gene matches: 7. DNA of the CDR3: TGTGCCAGCAGCCTCCCCAGGGGGAACTCCTACGAGCAGTACTTC. Protein product: CASSLPRGNSYEQYF. The whole variable domain, filled in from reference TRBV11-2 and TRBJ2-7, reads EAGVAQSPRYKIIEKRQSVAFWCNPISGHATLYWYQQILGQGPKLLIQFQNNGVVDDSQLPKDRFSAERLKGVDSTLKIQPAKLEDSAVYLCASSLPRGNSYEQYFGPGTRLTVT.

The chain has TRBV20-1 and TRBJ1-1; D not resolved. Trimming shortened V by 4 bases and J by 11 bases, and 14 bases separated the two germline ends. Germline V lookup: CDR1 DFQATT, CDR2 SNEGSKA (reference sequence). There are 11 residues in the CDR3. CDR3 sequence reads: CSAIILGVAFF. In nucleotides, the CDR3 is TGCAGTGCTATAATTCTCGGGGTGGCTTTCTTT.

This chain uses TRBV2 with TRBJ2-5; 7 positions agree with TRBD1. The CDR3 is made up of 13 amino acids. Germline CDR1 reads SNHLY; CDR2 reads FYNNEI. V shed 4 bases, J shed 3 bases, and the junction held 2 bases outside the gene matches. As DNA, the CDR3 is TGTGCCAGCAGTGGAGGGGGCGAAGAGACCCAGTACTTC. Translated, it gives CASSGGGEETQYF.

This chain uses TRBV18 with TRBJ2-2; D is unresolved. The ends were cut back, 3 bases at V and 4 bases at J, with 12 bases in the middle. CDR3 length equals 15 residues. From germline, CDR1 is KGHSH and CDR2 LQKENI. CDR3 amino acids: CASSPGSYFTGELFF. CDR3 sequence (DNA): TGTGCCAGCTCACCGGGCAGCTACTTCACCGGGGAGCTGTTTTTT.

V gene TRBV5-6 combines with J gene TRBJ1-2, with 11 bases aligning to TRBD1. The CDR3 extends over 14 amino acids. Germline CDR1 is SGHDT and CDR2 is YYEEEE. Trimming removed 3 bases from V and 4 bases from J; junction bases left unmatched: 2. DNA for the CDR3: TGTGCCAGCAGCTCCGGGACAGGGGGCTATGGCTACACCTTC. Translated, it gives CASSSGTGGYGYTF.

This chain joins TRBV9 and TRBJ1-3; D might be TRBD1 (5 bases). Between the trimmed V and J ends, which lost 0 bases and 8 bases, there was a span of 12 bases. Germline V CDR1 and CDR2: SGDLS, YYNGEE. This CDR3 region has 14 residues. The CDR3 region is CASSVGWGKDTIYF. Written as DNA, the CDR3 is TGTGCCAGCAGCGTAGGGTGGGGCAAGGACACCATATATTTT.

The chain links TRBV7-9 to TRBJ2-5, with unresolved D. V gave up 3 bases and J gave up 3 bases, with 8 bases separating them. This CDR3 comprises 13 residues. Germline V gene lookup returns CDR1 SEHNR and CDR2 FQNEAQ (reference sequence). The CDR3 loop reads CASSLPPKETQYF. The CDR3 nucleotides read TGTGCCAGCAGCTTGCCGCCTAAAGAGACCCAGTACTTC.

J is TRBJ1-6 and V is TRBV4-2, with D unclear. This CDR3 region has 15 residues. V lost 0 bases to trimming and J lost 8 bases, with 11 bases between them. Looked up from germline, CDR1 is LGHNA and CDR2 is YNFKEQ. The CDR3 reads CASSQDGLEDSPLHF. CDR3 sequence (DNA): TGTGCCAGCAGCCAAGATGGGTTGGAGGATTCACCCCTCCACTTT.

Worth noting for this clone: Within the sample, other DNA sequences also encode this same CDR3. V and J are TRBV19 and TRBJ1-6; TRBD1 agrees at 7 bases. Unmatched junction bases numbered 1, after V lost 3 bases and J lost 11 bases. CDR1 and CDR2 from the germline V gene are LNHDA and SQIVND (reference sequence). The CDR3 has 12 amino acids. CDR3 DNA sequence: TGTGCCAGTAGTATCCAGGGGGCACCCCTCCACTTT. Residues: CASSIQGAPLHF.

The gene calls are TRBV7-9 and TRBJ2-2; D not resolved. Trimming took 4 bases from V and 3 from J, leaving 15 bases between them. Germline V gene lookup returns CDR1 SEHNR and CDR2 FQNEAQ (reference sequence). The CDR3 is made up of 16 amino acids. Written as DNA, the CDR3 is TGTGCCAGCAGCTCTGGAGTAGGATGGGACACCGGGGAGCTGTTTTTT. Translation: CASSSGVGWDTGELFF.

The chain combines TRBV4-3 with TRBJ2-1; TRBD2 matches 9 bases. This CDR3 spans 15 amino acids. Germline V CDR1 and CDR2: LGHNA, YSLEER. V shed 4 bases, J shed 7 bases, and the junction held 8 bases outside the gene matches. CDR3 amino acids: CASSPDRGGDNEQFF. The DNA for the CDR3 is TGCGCCAGCAGCCCAGACCGCGGGGGGGATAATGAGCAGTTCTTC.

The gene calls are TRBV4-3 and TRBJ2-3, with D perhaps TRBD1 (6 bases). The V end was cut by 0 bases, the J end by 2 bases, with 15 bases between. The CDR3 runs to 17 residues. CDR1 is LGHNA, CDR2 YSLEER, per germline. The CDR3 loop reads CASSQDPAGTLTDTQYF. The DNA for the CDR3 is TGCGCCAGCAGCCAAGACCCCGCAGGGACACTCACAGATACGCAGTATTTT.

This chain connects TRBV2 to TRBJ2-5; 8 bases are shared with TRBD1. CDR3 length: 15 residues. J gave up 3 bases and V 4 bases, and 7 bases lay outside the gene matches. Germline CDR1 and CDR2: SNHLY and FYNNEI. This chain's CDR3 is CASSADLTGEETQYF. DNA for the CDR3: TGTGCCAGCAGTGCCGACCTGACAGGGGAAGAGACCCAGTACTTC. Full variable domain (rest looked up from reference TRBV2 and TRBJ2-5): EPEVTQTPSHQVTQMGQEVILRCVPISNHLYFYWYRQILGQKVEFLVSFYNNEISEKSEIFDDQFSVERPDGSNFTLKIRSTKLEDSAMYFCASSADLTGEETQYFGPGTRLLVL.

V is TRBV2 and J is TRBJ2-7; 9 bases match TRBD2. There are 14 residues in the CDR3. V was clipped by 4 bases and J by 0 bases; unmatched bases: 1. The V gene's germline CDR1 is SNHLY and CDR2 FYNNEI. The CDR3 is CASSATSGSYEQYF. In nucleotides, the CDR3 is TGTGCCAGCAGTGCGACTAGCGGCTCCTACGAGCAGTACTTC.

The chain has TRBV6-1 and TRBJ1-5, with TRBD1 as a possible D gene (5 bases). The V and J ends lost 2 bases and 4 bases respectively, with 6 bases between them. Germline loops: CDR1 MNHNS, CDR2 SASEGT. The CDR3 has 13 amino acids. The CDR3 DNA is TGTGCCAGCAGTGAACGGGGGAATCAGCCCCAGCATTTT. This codes for CASSERGNQPQHF.

The gene calls are TRBV9 and TRBJ1-3; no firm D call. This CDR3 comprises 15 residues. CDR1 and CDR2 from the germline V gene are SGDLS and YYNGEE. Trimming took off 4 bases at V and 0 bases at J, with 11 bases between the two ends. CDR3 DNA sequence: TGTGCCAGCAGCCCCCGGGAGTTCTCTGGAAACACCATATATTTT. It specifies CASSPREFSGNTIYF.

The chain employs TRBV6-5 and TRBJ1-5; maybe TRBD1 (5 bases). The V gene lost 6 bases and the J gene lost 2 bases, with 11 bases spanning the gap. The germline V gene encodes CDR1 MNHEY and CDR2 SVGAGI. The CDR3 contains 14 residues. This CDR3 is CASRGGYGNQPQHF. In DNA, the CDR3 is TGTGCCAGCAGGGGGGGATATGGCAATCAGCCCCAGCATTTT.